Listed below are T cell receptor beta chains from one sample, sequenced in a study of T cells expressing NK-cell markers. Each CDR3 protein gets one entry in TCRdb, which reprocessed the 5' RACE reads and gives no DNA. The sample totals 440,000 or so distinct CDR3 sequences. Sequenced input: blood T cells: a sorted CD56 or NKG2C T cell subset, CD4+ or CD8+ T cells, or bulk PBMC T cells (not recorded which). The source is a woman between 18 and 70 years old in good health. The CDR3 runs from the conserved cysteine through the conserved F or W.

V gene: TRBV12-3/TRBV12-4; J gene: TRBJ1-1; CDR3 protein: CASTLSGGEAFF
V gene: TRBV28; J gene: TRBJ2-3; CDR3 protein: CASSPGTRGTDTQYF
V gene: TRBV9; J gene: TRBJ2-3; CDR3 protein: CASSVEAGGLGDTQYF
V gene: TRBV7-9; J gene: TRBJ2-7; CDR3 protein: CASSLRQGAEQYF
V gene: TRBV15; J gene: TRBJ2-5; CDR3 protein: CATKGSNWLIQETQYF
V gene: TRBV11-2; J gene: TRBJ1-1; CDR3 protein: CASSPGGGIEGTEAFF
V gene: TRBV28; J gene: TRBJ2-1; CDR3 protein: CASSQAGESYNEQFF
V gene: TRBV27; J gene: TRBJ1-5; CDR3 protein: CASSLWPRPNQPQHF
V gene: TRBV5-1; J gene: TRBJ1-1; CDR3 protein: CASSLAGTQRNTEAFF
V gene: TRBV28; J gene: TRBJ2-1; CDR3 protein: CASSSPASGRTEQFF
V gene: TRBV10-3; J gene: TRBJ2-3; CDR3 protein: CAISESGLAGSTDTQYF
V gene: TRBV7-2; J gene: TRBJ2-7; CDR3 protein: CASSRQGAFRTYEQYF
V gene: TRBV12-3/TRBV12-4; J gene: TRBJ2-7; CDR3 protein: CASSLARGGEQYF
V gene: TRBV5-6; J gene: TRBJ2-7; CDR3 protein: CASLRDASYEQYF
V gene: TRBV6-6; J gene: TRBJ1-5; CDR3 protein: CASGVNQPQHF
V gene: TRBV30; J gene: TRBJ1-2; CDR3 protein: CAWSASNYGYTF
V gene: TRBV18; J gene: TRBJ1-1; CDR3 protein: CASSPLEGGVGRSTEAFF
V gene: TRBV12-3/TRBV12-4; J gene: TRBJ1-2; CDR3 protein: CASSPGQGYGYTF
V gene: TRBV30; J gene: TRBJ2-1; CDR3 protein: CASPRTSGDSSYNEQFF
V gene: TRBV6-1; J gene: TRBJ2-3; CDR3 protein: CASSEATHSGTARDTQYF
V gene: TRBV5-6; J gene: TRBJ1-6; CDR3 protein: CASSLNPSSYNSPLHF
V gene: TRBV20-1; J gene: TRBJ2-2; CDR3 protein: CSARVSENTGELFF
V gene: TRBV7-2; J gene: TRBJ2-4; CDR3 protein: CASSLVSQGIKNIQYF
V gene: TRBV7-2; J gene: TRBJ2-5; CDR3 protein: CASSLDSRGTQYF
V gene: TRBV5-4; J gene: TRBJ2-5; CDR3 protein: CASSSPGLGQETQYF
V gene: TRBV5-4; J gene: TRBJ1-1; CDR3 protein: CASSLDPAPNTEAFF
V gene: TRBV9; J gene: TRBJ1-1; CDR3 protein: CASSVGWGPQSTEAFF
V gene: TRBV24-1; J gene: TRBJ2-1; CDR3 protein: CATSEGTPDNEQFF
V gene: TRBV12-3/TRBV12-4; J gene: TRBJ1-1; CDR3 protein: CASSGQGIGTEAFF
V gene: TRBV7-9; J gene: TRBJ1-4; CDR3 protein: CASSLVPGGSEKLFF
V gene: TRBV28; J gene: TRBJ1-1; CDR3 protein: CASRPGHDRPEAFF
V gene: TRBV5-1; J gene: TRBJ2-5; CDR3 protein: CASSLDRGPPTQTQYF
V gene: TRBV7-2; J gene: TRBJ1-2; CDR3 protein: CASSLSGVPSDGYTF
V gene: TRBV27; J gene: TRBJ2-1; CDR3 protein: CASSLITGPSSYNEQFF
V gene: TRBV7-9; J gene: TRBJ2-1; CDR3 protein: CASSPGLTSSYNEQFF
V gene: TRBV6-1; J gene: TRBJ1-5; CDR3 protein: CAVSGDRTIYQPQHF
V gene: TRBV5-1; J gene: TRBJ2-3; CDR3 protein: CASSPRTPGVGTDTQYF
V gene: TRBV28; J gene: TRBJ1-2; CDR3 protein: CASSLGRPYGYTF
V gene: TRBV2; J gene: TRBJ2-2; CDR3 protein: CASSYGGGRTGELFF
V gene: TRBV3-1; J gene: TRBJ2-2; CDR3 protein: CASSQKGESGELFF
V gene: TRBV27; J gene: TRBJ1-2; CDR3 protein: CASSLRGQGGGYTF
V gene: TRBV19; J gene: TRBJ2-3; CDR3 protein: CASSGDREADTQYF
V gene: TRBV15; J gene: TRBJ1-4; CDR3 protein: CATSPAREKLFF
V gene: TRBV20-1; J gene: TRBJ2-7; CDR3 protein: CSAPRAGKSSYEQYF
V gene: TRBV20-1; J gene: TRBJ1-2; CDR3 protein: CSAATYNYGYTF
V gene: TRBV5-4; J gene: TRBJ2-1; CDR3 protein: CASSLVRISGSSYNEQFF
V gene: TRBV5-1; J gene: TRBJ2-3; CDR3 protein: CASSLSRARRGDTQYF
V gene: TRBV20-1; J gene: TRBJ1-5; CDR3 protein: CSATTGYSNQPQHF
V gene: TRBV7-8; J gene: TRBJ1-5; CDR3 protein: CASSLSQGNQPQHF
V gene: TRBV24-1; J gene: TRBJ2-7; CDR3 protein: CATSDFRGREQYF
V gene: TRBV10-3; J gene: TRBJ2-5; CDR3 protein: CAISPGTGVGETQYF
V gene: TRBV7-2; J gene: TRBJ2-3; CDR3 protein: CASSFQPPSSADTQYF
V gene: TRBV12-3/TRBV12-4; J gene: TRBJ1-6; CDR3 protein: CASSTGPQNSPLHF
V gene: TRBV20-1; J gene: TRBJ1-6; CDR3 protein: CSANRDADSPLHF
V gene: TRBV20-1; J gene: TRBJ2-5; CDR3 protein: CSARTSPPQETQYF